Presented here are 17 T cell receptor beta chains from one specimen sequenced in a study of T cell responses to AZD1222 COVID-19 vaccine. Sequencing was performed with immunoSEQ multiplex PCR; in TCRdb, only in-frame clones are kept and a portion is missing. In the table there are more than 50,000 clones, approximately 90% of which are singletons. The input for sequencing was peripheral blood, taken on day 0 of AZD1222 vaccination. Source of these receptors: an adult in good health.

This clone has just one count. The V call is TRBV27, the J call TRBJ1-1; D might be TRBD1 (6 bases). Trimming stripped 6 bases from V and 5 bases from J, with 13 bases between. The CDR3 sequence is 13 residues long. The germline V gene encodes CDR1 MNHEY and CDR2 SMNVEV (reference sequence). The CDR3 loop reads CASRRTVGTEAFF. CDR3 bases: TGTGCCAGCAGGAGGACAGTGGGGACTGAAGCTTTCTTT.

This clone was detected a few times. The CDR3 is CASSPHRDPNTGELFF. The CDR3 DNA follows: TGTGCCAGCTCACCACACAGGGACCCGAACACCGGGGAGCTGTTTTTT. V gene TRBV18 combines with J gene TRBJ2-2; a possible D gene is TRBD1 (6 bases). The CDR3 spans 16 residues. The V end lost 1 base, the J end lost 0 bases, and 9 bases lay between the germline ends. From germline, CDR1 is KGHSH and CDR2 LQKENI.

This chain uses TRBV6-5 with TRBJ1-6; possibly TRBD1 for D (6 bases). V was shortened by 6 bases and J by 10 bases, with 19 bases between the two germline ends. This CDR3 has 15 residues. CDR1 is MNHEY and CDR2 is SVGAGI in the germline V gene. The chain's CDR3 is CASRPNRERISPLHF. Written as DNA, the CDR3 is TGTGCCAGCAGGCCCAACAGGGAACGAATCTCACCCCTCCACTTT.

The rearrangement joins TRBV12-3 or TRBV12-4 to TRBJ1-2; possible D gene TRBD1, 5 bases. Trimming stripped 10 bases from V and 8 bases from J, with 11 bases between. The CDR3 sequence is 10 residues long. CDR3 sequence: CATRGAGYTF. For the CDR3, the DNA is TGTGCCACTCGCGGGGCCGGCTACACCTTC.

The V and J genes are TRBV5-8 and TRBJ2-2; tentative D call: TRBD2 (6 bases). Germline CDR1 reads SGHTS; CDR2 reads YDEGEE. CDR3 length: 15 amino acids. Trimming took off 4 bases at V and 3 bases at J, with 13 bases between the two ends. CDR3 amino acids: CASSPEGRDTGELFF. The CDR3 nucleotides read TGTGCCAGCAGCCCGGAGGGTCGGGACACCGGGGAGCTGTTTTTT. Based on the CDR3 plus reference TRBV5-8 and TRBJ2-2, the full variable domain is EAGVTQSPTHLIKTRGQQATLRCSPISGHTSVYWYQQALGLGLQFLLWYDEGEERNRGNFPPRFSGRQFPNYSSELNVNALELEDSALYLCASSPEGRDTGELFFGEGSRLTVL.

The gene calls are TRBV12-3 or TRBV12-4 and TRBJ1-3; D not certain. V lost 6 bases, J lost 4 bases, and 7 bases lay in between. The CDR3 is 12 residues long. In DNA, the CDR3 is TGTGCCAGCAGCCCCTGGGGAAACACCATATATTTT. It codes for CASSPWGNTIYF.

This clone showed up just once. The rearrangement joins TRBV9 to TRBJ1-6; TRBD1 is a possible D gene (6 bases). From germline, CDR1 is SGDLS and CDR2 YYNGEE. V was shortened by 0 bases and J by 12 bases, with 7 bases between the two germline ends. The CDR3 totals 12 residues. The CDR3 DNA reads TGTGCCAGCAGCGTAGAGACAGGACCCCTCCACTTT. This translates into CASSVETGPLHF.

The chain recombines TRBV19 with TRBJ2-3; 7 bases are a match to TRBD2. In germline, CDR1 is LNHDA, CDR2 SQIVND (reference sequence). This CDR3 has 16 residues. The V and J ends lost 4 bases and 0 bases, in that order; junction bases with no gene match: 7. As DNA, the CDR3 is TGTGCCAGTAGTACCCGAAGAGCGGGGAGCACAGATACGCAGTATTTT. This sequence encodes CASSTRRAGSTDTQYF.

The chain recombines TRBV6-1 with TRBJ1-2; D remains unclear. Germline CDR1 and CDR2: MNHNS and SASEGT. V lost 3 bases and J lost 6, with 14 bases in between. CDR3 length: 14 amino acids. As DNA, the CDR3 is TGTGCCAGCAGTGATCACCCGGGCGGGGATGGCTACACCTTC. Its protein is CASSDHPGGDGYTF.

The CDR3 here is CASSITPAVDTQYF. The DNA for the CDR3 is TGTGCCAGTAGTATAACCCCTGCGGTAGATACGCAGTATTTT. V gene TRBV19 combines with J gene TRBJ2-3, with unresolved D. Deletions cut 2 bases from V and 5 bases from J, with 11 bases between. Germline-derived CDR1 and CDR2 are LNHDA and SQIVND (reference sequence). CDR3 length: 14 residues.

This chain connects TRBV10-1 to TRBJ1-2; 7 bases are a match to TRBD1. The CDR3 loop spans 13 amino acids. Trimming cost V 4 bases and J 3 bases; bases outside gene matches: 2. The germline V gene encodes CDR1 WNHNN and CDR2 SYGVQD (reference sequence). The CDR3, as DNA: TGCGCCAGCAGTGTGGGGACAGACTATGGCTACACCTTC. Amino acids: CASSVGTDYGYTF.

This rearrangement joins TRBV11-2 to TRBJ1-1; D is ambiguous. CDR3 length: 17 amino acids. Germline V gene data show CDR1 as SGHAT and CDR2 as FQNNGV. Between the trimmed V and J ends, which lost 0 bases and 1 base, there was a span of 15 bases. The DNA of the CDR3 is TGTGCCAGCAGCTTAGAGCCAAGCCCCCTCTCGAACACTGAAGCTTTCTTT. Translating it yields CASSLEPSPLSNTEAFF.

The chain uses TRBV2 and TRBJ2-7, with 9 bases matching TRBD1. This CDR3 region has 13 residues. Looked up from germline, CDR1 is SNHLY and CDR2 is FYNNEI. The ends lost 6 bases at V and 5 bases at J; junction bases unmatched: 5. The CDR3 region has the DNA TGTGCCAGCAGCCGGGACAGGGTACACGAGCAGTACTTC. It specifies CASSRDRVHEQYF.

The rearrangement links TRBV12-5 to TRBJ2-5, with 8 bases lining up with TRBD2. After removal of 2 bases from V and 1 base from J, the junction contained 3 bases not matched to a gene. Germline CDR1 and CDR2: LGHNT and FRNRAP. The CDR3 is 15 amino acids. CDR3 bases: TGTGCTAGTGGTTTGTGGCTAGCGGGCCAAGAGACCCAGTACTTC. Translating it yields CASGLWLAGQETQYF.

Here the CDR3 reads CASSFTGHGYTF. The CDR3 DNA is TGTGCCAGCAGCTTTACGGGTCATGGCTACACCTTC. The V and J genes are TRBV5-6 and TRBJ1-2, with D uncertain. Looked up from germline, CDR1 is SGHDT and CDR2 is YYEEEE. This CDR3 contains 12 residues. Between the trimmed V and J ends, which lost 2 bases and 6 bases, there was a span of 8 bases.

The chain employs TRBV5-6 and TRBJ1-3, with D unresolved. The CDR3 has 14 amino acids. V was shortened by 5 bases and J by 0 bases, with 9 bases between the two germline ends. CDR1 is SGHDT, CDR2 YYEEEE, per germline. CDR3 bases: TGTGCCAGCAGGTCTAGCCACTCTGGAAACACCATATATTTT. It codes for CASRSSHSGNTIYF.

The gene calls are TRBV11-2 and TRBJ2-1; the match to TRBD2 covers 8 bases. The germline V gene encodes CDR1 SGHAT and CDR2 FQNNGV. CDR3 length: 19 amino acids. V lost 1 base to trimming and J lost 3 bases; unmatched junction nucleotides: 14. The CDR3 nucleotides read TGTGCCAGCAGCTTAGGTGCGGGGGGAAGCCCTAGTTTCTACAATGAGCAGTTCTTC. As protein: CASSLGAGGSPSFYNEQFF.